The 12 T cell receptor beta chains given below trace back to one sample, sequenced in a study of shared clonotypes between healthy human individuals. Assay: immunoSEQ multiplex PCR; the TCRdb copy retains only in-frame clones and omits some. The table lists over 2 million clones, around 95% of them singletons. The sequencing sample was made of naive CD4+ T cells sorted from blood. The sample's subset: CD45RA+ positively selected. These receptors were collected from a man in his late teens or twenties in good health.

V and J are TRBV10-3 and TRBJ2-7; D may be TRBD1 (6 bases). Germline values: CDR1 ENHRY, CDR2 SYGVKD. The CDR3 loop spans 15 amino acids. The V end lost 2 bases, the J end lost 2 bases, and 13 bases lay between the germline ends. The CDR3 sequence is CAISETQGHAYEQYF. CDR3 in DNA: TGTGCCATCAGTGAGACGCAGGGGCACGCCTACGAGCAGTACTTC.

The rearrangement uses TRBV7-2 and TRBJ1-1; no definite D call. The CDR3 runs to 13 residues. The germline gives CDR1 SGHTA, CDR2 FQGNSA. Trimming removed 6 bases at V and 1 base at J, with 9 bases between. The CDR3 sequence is CASSDGSNTEAFF. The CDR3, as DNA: TGTGCCAGCAGTGACGGCTCGAACACTGAAGCTTTCTTT. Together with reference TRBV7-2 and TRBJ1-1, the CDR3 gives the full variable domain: GAGVSQSPSNKVTEKGKDVELRCDPISGHTALYWYRQSLGQGLEFLIYFQGNSAPDKSGLPSDRFSAERTGGSVSTLTIQRTQQEDSAVYLCASSDGSNTEAFFGQGTRLTVV.

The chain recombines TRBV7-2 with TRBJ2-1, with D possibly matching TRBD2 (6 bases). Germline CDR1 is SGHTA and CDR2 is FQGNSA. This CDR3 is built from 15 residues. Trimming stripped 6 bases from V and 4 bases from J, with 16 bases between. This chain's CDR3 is CASRDPGVAYNEQFF. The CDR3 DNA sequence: TGTGCCAGCAGGGACCCGGGGGTCGCTTACAATGAGCAGTTCTTC.

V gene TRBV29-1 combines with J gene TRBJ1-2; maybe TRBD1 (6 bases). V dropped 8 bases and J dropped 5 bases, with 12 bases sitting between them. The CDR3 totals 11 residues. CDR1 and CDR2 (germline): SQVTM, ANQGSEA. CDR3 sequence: CSSSGDYGYTF. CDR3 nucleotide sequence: TGCAGCTCGTCAGGGGATTATGGCTACACCTTC. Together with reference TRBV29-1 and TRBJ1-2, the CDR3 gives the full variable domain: SAVISQKPSRDICQRGTSLTIQCQVDSQVTMMFWYRQQPGQSLTLIATANQGSEATYESGFVIDKFPISRPNLTFSTLTVSNMSPEDSSIYLCSSSGDYGYTFGSGTRLTVV.

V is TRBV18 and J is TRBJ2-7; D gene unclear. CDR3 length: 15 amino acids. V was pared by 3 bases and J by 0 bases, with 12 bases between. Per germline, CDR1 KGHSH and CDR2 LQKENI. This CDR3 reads CASSPGASNSYEQYF. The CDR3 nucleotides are TGTGCCAGCTCACCGGGCGCTTCCAACTCCTACGAGCAGTACTTC. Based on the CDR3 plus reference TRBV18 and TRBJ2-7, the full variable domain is NAGVMQNPRHLVRRRGQEARLRCSPMKGHSHVYWYRQLPEEGLKFMVYLQKENIIDESGMPKERFSAEFPKEGPSILRIQQVVRGDSAAYFCASSPGASNSYEQYFGPGTRLTVT.

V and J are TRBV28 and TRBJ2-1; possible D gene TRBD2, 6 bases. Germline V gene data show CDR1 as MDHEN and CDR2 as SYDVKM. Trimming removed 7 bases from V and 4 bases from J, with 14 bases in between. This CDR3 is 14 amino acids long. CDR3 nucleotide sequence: TGTGCCAGCATGTTGGGGGGTCCGTACAATGAGCAGTTCTTC. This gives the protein CASMLGGPYNEQFF.

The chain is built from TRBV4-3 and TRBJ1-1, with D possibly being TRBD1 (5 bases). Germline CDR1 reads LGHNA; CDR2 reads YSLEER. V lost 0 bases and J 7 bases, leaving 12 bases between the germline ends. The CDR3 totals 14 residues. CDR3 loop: CASSQEAGDLEAFF. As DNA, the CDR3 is TGCGCCAGCAGCCAAGAGGCGGGGGACCTTGAAGCTTTCTTT.

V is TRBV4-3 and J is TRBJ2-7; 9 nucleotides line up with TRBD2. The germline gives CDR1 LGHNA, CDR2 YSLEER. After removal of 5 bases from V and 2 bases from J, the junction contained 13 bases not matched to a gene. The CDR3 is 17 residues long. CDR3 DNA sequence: TGCGCCAGCAGCGAAGCCCTCGGGACTAGCACAACCTACGAGCAGTACTTC. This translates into CASSEALGTSTTYEQYF.

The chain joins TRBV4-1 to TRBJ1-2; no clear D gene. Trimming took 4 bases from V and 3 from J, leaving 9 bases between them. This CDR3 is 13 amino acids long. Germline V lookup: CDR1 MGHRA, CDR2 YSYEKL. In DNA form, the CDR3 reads TGCGCCAGCAGCCCCCACGCGGACTATGGCTACACCTTC. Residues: CASSPHADYGYTF.

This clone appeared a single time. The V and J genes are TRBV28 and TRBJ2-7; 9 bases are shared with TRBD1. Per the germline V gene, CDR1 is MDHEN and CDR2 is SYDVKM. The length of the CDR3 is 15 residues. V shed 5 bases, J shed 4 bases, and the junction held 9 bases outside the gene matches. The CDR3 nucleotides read TGTGCCAGCAGTCCATTAGGGACAGGGAGTTACGAGCAGTACTTC. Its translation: CASSPLGTGSYEQYF.

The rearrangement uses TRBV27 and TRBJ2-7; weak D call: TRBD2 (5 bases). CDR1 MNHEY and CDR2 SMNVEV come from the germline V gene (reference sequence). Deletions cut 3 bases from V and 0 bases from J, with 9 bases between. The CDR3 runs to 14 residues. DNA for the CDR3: TGTGCCAGCAGTTTTCGGGAAAGCTCCTACGAGCAGTACTTC. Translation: CASSFRESSYEQYF.

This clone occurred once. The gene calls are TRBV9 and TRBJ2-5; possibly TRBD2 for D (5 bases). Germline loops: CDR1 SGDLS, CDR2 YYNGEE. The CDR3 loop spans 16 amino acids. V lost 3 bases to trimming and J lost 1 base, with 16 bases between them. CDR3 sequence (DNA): TGTGCCAGCAGCGCCGGACTCCCAGGCGGCCAAGAGACCCAGTACTTC. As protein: CASSAGLPGGQETQYF.